The present T cell receptor (beta chain) was sequenced within a study of blood T cell repertoires in COVID-19. With 3 bases clipped from V and 2 bases from J, the junction kept 3 bases outside the gene matches. The CDR3 extends over 16 amino acids. The germline V gene has CDR1 KGHDR and CDR2 SFDVKD. Sequencing was performed with immunoSEQ multiplex PCR; in TCRdb, only in-frame clones are kept and a portion is missing. The sample yields approximately 530,000 clones, approximately 88% seen once. The chain combines TRBV24-1 with TRBJ1-4, with 9 nucleotides matching TRBD1. The sequence derives from a woman aged 50 to 60 with COVID-19, enrolled during active disease. The sample taken for sequencing was peripheral blood. In DNA form, the CDR3 reads TGTGCCACCAGTGATCCCGGACAGGGGACTAATGAAAAACTGTTTTTT. Amino acid sequence: CATSDPGQGTNEKLFF.